This T cell receptor (beta chain) was documented in a study of T-cell reconstitution after alpha-beta-depleted transplantation in children. The TCRbeta library was prepared with unique molecular identifiers. MiXCR was run by TCRdb on the PCR reads, yielding one entry per CDR3 protein. The profile shows 280,000 or so distinct CDR3 sequences, more than 9% of them singletons. Ten or more counts support this clonotype. This CDR3 spans 13 amino acids. V trimming: 8 bases; J trimming: 2 bases; junction bases outside the gene matches: 4. Germline V gene sequence: CDR1 KGHSH, CDR2 LQKENI. This chain connects TRBV18 to TRBJ2-5; 8 bases line up with TRBD1. The sequence came from a male patient between 2 and 9 years old who had a stem cell transplant for chronic granulomatous disease, so the T cells may come from the graft donor. This sample comprised peripheral blood, obtained 180 days after TCRalphabeta/CD19-depleted stem cell transplant. The CDR3 DNA follows: TGTGCCAGCGCCGGGACAGGACAAGAGACCCAGTACTTC. The encoded protein is CASAGTGQETQYF.